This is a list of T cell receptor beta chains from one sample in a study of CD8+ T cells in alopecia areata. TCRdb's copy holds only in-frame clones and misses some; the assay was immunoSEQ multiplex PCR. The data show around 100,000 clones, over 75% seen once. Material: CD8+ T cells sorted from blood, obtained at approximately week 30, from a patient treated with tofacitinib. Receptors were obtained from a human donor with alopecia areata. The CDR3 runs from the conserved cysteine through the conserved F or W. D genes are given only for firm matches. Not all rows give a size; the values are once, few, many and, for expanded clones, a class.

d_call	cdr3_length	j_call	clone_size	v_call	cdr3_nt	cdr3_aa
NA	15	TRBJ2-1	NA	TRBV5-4	TGTGCCAGCAGCTTATCACAGAGCTCCTACAATGAGCAGTTCTTC	CASSLSQSSYNEQFF
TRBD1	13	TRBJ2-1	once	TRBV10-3	TGTGCCATCAGGAACAAAGCCGGGACAGTAGCGTTCTTC	CAIRNKAGTVAFF
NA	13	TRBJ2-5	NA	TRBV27	TGTGCCAGCAGTCGCGGTCCGAAAGAGACCCAGTACTTC	CASSRGPKETQYF
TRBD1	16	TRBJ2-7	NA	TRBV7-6	TGTGCCAGCAGCTTAAGAACAGGGGGAGGTGAATACGAGCAGTACTTC	CASSLRTGGGEYEQYF
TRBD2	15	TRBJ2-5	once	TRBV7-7	TGTGCTAGCAGCCCCGGGGAGGGAAGGGAAAAGACCCAGTACTTC	CASSPGEGREKTQYF
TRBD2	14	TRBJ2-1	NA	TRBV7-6	TGTGCCAGCAGCTTATCTTTAGCGGGGAATGAGCAGTTCTTC	CASSLSLAGNEQFF
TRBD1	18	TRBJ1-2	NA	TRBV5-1	TGCGCCAGCAGTGTCTATCCGGGACAGGGGGCTACGGACTATGGCTACACCTTC	CASSVYPGQGATDYGYTF
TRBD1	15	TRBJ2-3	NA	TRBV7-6	TGTGCCACGACAGGACAGGGGGCTTTTACAGATACGCAGTATTTT	CATTGQGAFTDTQYF
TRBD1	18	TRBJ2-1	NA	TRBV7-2	TGTGCCAGCAGCTCGAGCCACCGACAGGGGGGAATGTTGGATGAGCAGTTCTTC	CASSSSHRQGGMLDEQFF
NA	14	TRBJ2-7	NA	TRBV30	TGTGCCTGGAGTGAGGGTCCGGGCATCGACGAGCAGTACTTC	CAWSEGPGIDEQYF
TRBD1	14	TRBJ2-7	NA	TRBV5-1	TGCGCCAGCAGCCCCAGGGACAGCTCCTACGAGCAGTACTTC	CASSPRDSSYEQYF
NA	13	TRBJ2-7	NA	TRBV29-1	TGCAGCGCCACAGACCGGGCTAGCTACGAGCAGTACTTC	CSATDRASYEQYF
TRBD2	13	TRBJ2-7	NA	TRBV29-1	TGCAGCGTCCTTCTCCCGGGGGGAAACGAGCAGTACTTC	CSVLLPGGNEQYF
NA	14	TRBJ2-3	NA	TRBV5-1	TGCGCCAGCAGCTTGGGGGAGGGCACAGATACGCAGTATTTT	CASSLGEGTDTQYF
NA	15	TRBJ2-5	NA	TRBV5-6	TGTGCCAGCAGCGCCCCACGCCAGAGCCAAGAGACCCAGTACTTC	CASSAPRQSQETQYF
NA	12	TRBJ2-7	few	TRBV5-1	TGCGCCAGCAGCTTGGAAGGCTACGAGCAGTACTTC	CASSLEGYEQYF